The 29 T cell receptor beta chains given below trace back to one sample, sequenced in a study of OX40 agonist ivuxolimab in advanced cancers. Library method: the immunoSEQ multiplex PCR assay. As stored in TCRdb, this immuneACCESS dataset retains in-frame rearrangements with V and J assigned. A fraction of the clones does not appear; measured against another copy, unresolved V genes explain less than half of the discrepancy, and the remainder lacks a known reason. This sample is represented by around 80,000 clones; approximately 90% of them were singletons. 7% to 9.5% of the sample goes to the ten largest clones. The sequences come from CD4+ or CD8+ T cells sorted from blood, collected in a trial of the OX40 agonist ivuxolimab. The receptors were sampled from an adult with an advanced solid tumor such as melanoma, head and neck, liver or kidney cancer.

The V and J genes are TRBV2 and TRBJ2-2; D not resolved. From germline, CDR1 is SNHLY and CDR2 FYNNEI. V gave up 4 bases and J gave up 1 base, with 4 bases separating them. The CDR3 runs 13 residues. This chain's CDR3 is CASSAWNTGELFF. In DNA form, the CDR3 reads TGTGCCAGCAGTGCTTGGAACACCGGGGAGCTGTTTTTT.

This clone has only one observation. This chain joins TRBV5-6 and TRBJ1-5; unclear D gene. CDR1 SGHDT and CDR2 YYEEEE come from the germline V gene. Trimming cost V 1 base and J 7 bases, with 3 bases left between them. This CDR3 region has 11 residues. CDR3 in DNA: TGTGCCAGCAGCTTGCAACAGCCCCAGCATTTT. Its protein product is CASSLQQPQHF.

This chain links TRBV5-1 with TRBJ2-7, with unresolved D. Trimming pared 0 bases from V and 2 bases from J, leaving 6 bases between. Germline V gene data show CDR1 as SGHRS and CDR2 as YFSETQ. The CDR3 totals 13 residues. In nucleotides, the CDR3 is TGCGCCAGCAGCTTGGACAGCGCCTACGAGCAGTACTTC. Residues: CASSLDSAYEQYF.

CDR3 residues: CASSYIDPPGEQYF. The CDR3 coding sequence is TGTGCCAGCAGCTACATAGACCCTCCTGGCGAGCAGTACTTC. The V call is TRBV7-8, the J call TRBJ2-7, with D uncertain. This CDR3 spans 14 amino acids. The germline gives CDR1 SGHVS, CDR2 FQNEAQ. Trimming took 4 bases from V and 6 from J, leaving 16 bases between them.

The gene calls are TRBV27 and TRBJ2-7, with D possibly TRBD1 on 6 matching bases. Trimming removed 1 base at V and 0 bases at J, with 7 bases between. The CDR3 length is 14 residues. The germline V gene has CDR1 MNHEY and CDR2 SMNVEV (reference sequence). The CDR3 here is CASSLLGASYEQYF. The CDR3 DNA follows: TGTGCCAGCAGTTTATTGGGGGCCTCCTACGAGCAGTACTTC.

This rearrangement joins TRBV6-5 to TRBJ2-5, with D possibly being TRBD2 (5 bases). Germline CDR1 reads MNHEY; CDR2 reads SVGAGI. The CDR3 length is 15 residues. V shed 6 bases and J shed 5 bases, with 19 bases lying between them. CDR3 nucleotides: TGTGCCAGCAGGGACGGTGAGGGTGTATGGGAGACCCAGTACTTC. Translated, it gives CASRDGEGVWETQYF.

The rearrangement links TRBV19 to TRBJ2-7; D uncertain. V dropped 3 bases and J dropped 2 bases, with 11 bases sitting between them. The CDR3 contains 14 residues. CDR1 is LNHDA and CDR2 is SQIVND in the germline V gene (reference sequence). The CDR3 coding sequence is TGTGCCAGTAGTATTCGGGCGGAGACCTACGAGCAGTACTTC. Translated, it gives CASSIRAETYEQYF.

This clone was found a few times. The chain links TRBV6-4 to TRBJ2-6; possibly TRBD1 for D (5 bases). V lost 3 bases, J lost 0 bases, and 6 bases lay in between. Germline CDR1 and CDR2: MRHNA and SNTAGT. The CDR3 consists of 15 residues. CDR3 protein: CASSEDISGANVLTF. For the CDR3, the DNA is TGTGCCAGCAGTGAGGACATCTCTGGGGCCAACGTCCTGACTTTC.

V is TRBV9 and J is TRBJ2-5, with D perhaps TRBD1 or TRBD2 (5 bases each). The germline V gene has CDR1 SGDLS and CDR2 YYNGEE. The germline V and J ends were trimmed by 1 base and 4 bases, with 14 bases remaining between them. The CDR3 sequence is 15 residues long. CDR3 region: CASSVFEGTGETQYF. In nucleotides, the CDR3 is TGTGCCAGCAGCGTATTCGAGGGGACGGGAGAGACCCAGTACTTC.

This chain joins TRBV7-9 and TRBJ1-2, with unresolved D. Germline CDR1 reads SEHNR; CDR2 reads FQNEAQ (reference sequence). CDR3 length: 11 amino acids. V lost 11 bases, J lost 4 bases, and 11 bases lay in between. This chain's CDR3 is CAGSARYGYTF. DNA for the CDR3: TGTGCCGGGAGCGCTCGCTATGGCTACACCTTC.

The chain couples TRBV27 to TRBJ2-1, with 7 bases matching TRBD2. V shed 2 bases and J 2 bases; nucleotides not matched to a gene: 0. Looked up from germline, CDR1 is MNHEY and CDR2 is SMNVEV (reference sequence). The CDR3 extends over 14 amino acids. DNA of the CDR3: TGTGCCAGCAGTTTAGCGGGGGCCTACAATGAGCAGTTCTTC. This translates into CASSLAGAYNEQFF.

V usage is TRBV5-1 and J usage is TRBJ2-3, with D unclear. Germline V gives CDR1 SGHRS, CDR2 YFSETQ. The length of the CDR3 is 13 residues. The V end was cut by 1 base, the J end by 2 bases, with 5 bases between. CDR3 loop: CASSLHITDTQYF. The CDR3 nucleotides read TGCGCCAGCAGCTTGCACATCACAGATACGCAGTATTTT.

The chain uses TRBV5-4 and TRBJ2-5, with D uncertain. Trimming removed 0 bases from V and 4 bases from J, with 13 bases in between. This CDR3 is 15 amino acids long. Germline V CDR1 and CDR2: SGHNT, YYREEE (reference sequence). The CDR3 reads CASSLGGGAPETQYF. The CDR3 DNA follows: TGTGCCAGCAGCTTGGGGGGTGGAGCGCCAGAGACCCAGTACTTC.

The chain couples TRBV11-2 to TRBJ2-7, with no clear D. From germline, CDR1 is SGHAT and CDR2 FQNNGV. The V end lost 1 base, the J end lost 1 base, and 5 bases lay between the germline ends. The CDR3 sequence is 13 residues long. The CDR3 here is CASSLATSYEQYF. DNA of the CDR3: TGTGCCAGCAGCTTAGCGACGTCCTACGAGCAGTACTTC.

The chain is built from TRBV4-1 and TRBJ2-2; tentatively, D is TRBD1 (6 bases). This CDR3 spans 14 amino acids. Germline CDR1 is MGHRA and CDR2 is YSYEKL. V was clipped by 3 bases and J by 5 bases, with 10 bases between them. CDR3 in DNA: TGCGCCAGCAGCCACCCAGGGGAAACCGGGGAGCTGTTTTTT. Its protein product is CASSHPGETGELFF.

This chain connects TRBV4-3 to TRBJ1-4; D unresolved. The germline gives CDR1 LGHNA, CDR2 YSLEER. V was clipped by 4 bases and J by 0 bases, with 12 bases between them. The CDR3 covers 16 residues. This chain's CDR3 is CASSLGPLTTNEKLFF. CDR3 in DNA: TGCGCCAGCAGCCTCGGACCGTTAACAACTAATGAAAAACTGTTTTTT.

V is TRBV14 and J is TRBJ2-7, with TRBD1 identical over 9 bases. With V trimmed by 2 bases and J by 6 bases, 5 bases remained unmatched. Germline CDR1 and CDR2: SGHDN and FVKESK. The CDR3 consists of 14 residues. The CDR3, as DNA: TGTGCCAGCAGCCAACCGGGACAGGGAACCGAGCAGTACTTC. Protein product: CASSQPGQGTEQYF.

There are a few counts of this clone. The chain has TRBV2 and TRBJ1-1; D not certain. Trimming took 6 bases from V and 3 from J, leaving 11 bases between them. Germline V gene lookup returns CDR1 SNHLY and CDR2 FYNNEI. CDR3 size: 13 residues. The DNA of the CDR3 is TGTGCCAGCAGATCGGGATTTTACACTGAAGCTTTCTTT. Its translation is CASRSGFYTEAFF.

DNA for the CDR3: TGTGCCAGCAGTTTATTGTGGGAAACAGATACGCAGTATTTT. It translates to CASSLLWETDTQYF. The chain recombines TRBV27 with TRBJ2-3; D unclear. The germline CDR1 and CDR2 sequences are MNHEY and SMNVEV (reference sequence). The CDR3 is 14 residues long. The ends were cut back, 1 base at V and 3 bases at J, with 8 bases in the middle.

The chain has TRBV7-2 and TRBJ2-7, with no clear D. Germline V lookup: CDR1 SGHTA, CDR2 FQGNSA. The CDR3 length is 14 residues. V gave up 1 base and J gave up 0 bases, with 7 bases separating them. CDR3 loop: CASSLGVSSYEQYF. CDR3 DNA: TGTGCCAGCAGCTTAGGCGTGAGCTCCTACGAGCAGTACTTC.

The CDR3 reads CASDRGSSYNEQFF. In nucleotides, the CDR3 is TGTGCCAGTGACAGGGGAAGCTCCTACAATGAGCAGTTCTTC. The genes are TRBV19 and TRBJ2-1; 8 nucleotides agree with TRBD1. J lost 0 bases, V lost 8 bases, and 3 bases had no gene match. CDR3 size: 14 residues. Germline loops: CDR1 LNHDA, CDR2 SQIVND (reference sequence). The full variable domain, completed using reference TRBV19 and TRBJ2-1, is DGGITQSPKYLFRKEGQNVTLSCEQNLNHDAMYWYRQDPGQGLRLIYYSQIVNDFQKGDIAEGYSVSREKKESFPLTVTSAQKNPTAFYLCASDRGSSYNEQFFGPGTRLTVL.

The rearrangement links TRBV5-5 to TRBJ1-3; TRBD1 is a possible D gene (6 bases). Germline V lookup: CDR1 SGHKS, CDR2 YYEKEE (reference sequence). There are 18 residues in the CDR3. The V and J ends lost 0 bases and 0 bases respectively, with 16 bases between them. This CDR3 is CASSLDRASILSGNTIYF. The CDR3 region has the DNA TGTGCCAGCAGCTTGGACAGGGCCTCTATCCTCTCTGGAAACACCATATATTTT.

The chain is built from TRBV27 and TRBJ2-1, with TRBD2 identical over 8 bases. Trimming took 3 bases from V and 6 from J; bases not matched to a gene: 4. This CDR3 region has 14 residues. CDR1 and CDR2 from the germline V gene are MNHEY and SMNVEV (reference sequence). The CDR3 protein is CASSFGGAINEQFF. CDR3 sequence (DNA): TGTGCCAGCAGTTTCGGGGGGGCAATCAATGAGCAGTTCTTC.

V usage is TRBV6-6 and J usage is TRBJ1-5; D call uncertain. The CDR3 contains 14 residues. Germline CDR1 MNHNY, CDR2 SVGAGI (reference sequence). The V and J ends lost 6 bases and 3 bases respectively, with 12 bases between them. The CDR3 reads CASSPGRVNQPQHF. The CDR3 DNA follows: TGTGCCAGCAGCCCCGGACGGGTCAATCAGCCCCAGCATTTT.

V usage is TRBV4-1 and J usage is TRBJ2-7, with D tentatively TRBD1 or TRBD2 (6 bases each). V was clipped by 1 base and J by 4 bases, with 14 bases between them. The CDR3 runs to 15 residues. The germline V gene encodes CDR1 MGHRA and CDR2 YSYEKL. The CDR3: CASSQGWGAQYEQYF. The CDR3, as DNA: TGCGCCAGCAGCCAAGGGTGGGGGGCGCAATACGAGCAGTACTTC.

The chain couples TRBV7-9 to TRBJ2-7; the match to TRBD2 covers 11 bases. V gave up 8 bases and J gave up 6 bases; unmatched junction bases: 6. The CDR3 extends over 13 amino acids. The germline gives CDR1 SEHNR, CDR2 FQNEAQ (reference sequence). CDR3: CASVPGLAAEQYF. The CDR3 nucleotides read TGTGCCAGCGTGCCGGGACTAGCGGCCGAGCAGTACTTC.

V is TRBV6-1 and J is TRBJ2-7; TRBD1 agrees at 7 bases. Trimming took 6 bases from V and 2 from J; bases not matched to a gene: 7. CDR3 length: 14 residues. The germline gives CDR1 MNHNS, CDR2 SASEGT. The CDR3 loop is CASRDTGAPYEQYF. The CDR3 coding sequence is TGTGCCAGCAGGGATACAGGGGCTCCCTACGAGCAGTACTTC.

This clone was seen only once. Sequence at one end of the junction differs from germline and may be a read error. This chain links TRBV5-1 with TRBJ2-7; D unclear. Germline-derived CDR1 and CDR2 are SGHRS and YFSETQ. The CDR3 has 11 residues. CDR3 bases: TGCGCCAGTAGACATGTAGGCGAGCAGTGCTTC. As protein: CASRHVGEQCF.

The chain employs TRBV7-9 and TRBJ2-5, with 11 bases that match TRBD2. V gave up 5 bases and J gave up 5 bases; unmatched junction bases: 4. The CDR3 is 14 residues long. The germline V gene has CDR1 SEHNR and CDR2 FQNEAQ (reference sequence). CDR3: CASSPTSGAETQYF. The CDR3 DNA sequence: TGTGCCAGCAGCCCGACTAGCGGGGCTGAGACCCAGTACTTC.